Many counts were recorded for the clone carrying this T cell receptor beta chain. The antigen is not known. These data come from a study of T cells in Graves' hyperthyroidism and ophthalmopathy. Study information: The blood sample was taken at first diagnosis, before treatment began.

The study excluded patients with uncontrolled infection, other autoimmune disease, pregnancy or lactation. Clinical symptoms, serum thyroxine and TRAb, thyroid ultrasound and orbital computed tomography together formed the diagnostic basis. Study-wide points: The majority of expanded thyroid clonotypes above 0.001 also appeared in blood.

The V segment lost 0 bases and the J segment 4 bases; nucleotides outside the gene matches: 2. The V gene's germline CDR1 is LGHNA and CDR2 YNFKEQ. The CDR3 extends over 15 amino acids. Template material for amplifying TCR beta CDR3 regions consisted of RNA transcripts. An initial round of RT-PCR targeting the TCR CDR3 relied on the HTBI primer set. TCRdb analysed the multiplex PCR reads with MiXCR anew, one entry per CDR3 protein. Among about 250,000 distinct CDR3 sequences listed, around 26% were seen once. The source material was blood. The V gene is TRBV4-2, the J gene TRBJ2-7, with 11 bases identical to TRBD1. The sequence was collected from a woman between 40 and 55 years old with Graves' ophthalmopathy. The chain's CDR3 is CASSQDWDRGYEQYF. CDR3 coding DNA: TGTGCCAGCAGCCAAGATTGGGACAGGGGGTACGAGCAGTACTTC.